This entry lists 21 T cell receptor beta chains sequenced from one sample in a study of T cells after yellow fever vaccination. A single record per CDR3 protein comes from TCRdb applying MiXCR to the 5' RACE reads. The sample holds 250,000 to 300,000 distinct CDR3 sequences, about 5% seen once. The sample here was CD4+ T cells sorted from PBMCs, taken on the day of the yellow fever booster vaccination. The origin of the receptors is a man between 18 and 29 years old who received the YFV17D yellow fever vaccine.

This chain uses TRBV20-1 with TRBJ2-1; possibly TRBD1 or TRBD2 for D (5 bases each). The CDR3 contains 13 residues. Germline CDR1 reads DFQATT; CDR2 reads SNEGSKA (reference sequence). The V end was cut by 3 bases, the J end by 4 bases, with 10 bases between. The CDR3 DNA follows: TGCAGTGCTAGGGGGCGGGTTTACAATGAGCAGTTCTTC. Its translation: CSARGRVYNEQFF.

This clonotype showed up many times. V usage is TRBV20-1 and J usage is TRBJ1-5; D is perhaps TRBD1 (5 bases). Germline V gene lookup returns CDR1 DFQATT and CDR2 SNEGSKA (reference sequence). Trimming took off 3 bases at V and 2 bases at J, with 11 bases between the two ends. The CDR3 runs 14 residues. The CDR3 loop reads CSARPGPGNQPQHF. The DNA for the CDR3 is TGCAGTGCTAGGCCGGGGCCCGGCAATCAGCCCCAGCATTTT.

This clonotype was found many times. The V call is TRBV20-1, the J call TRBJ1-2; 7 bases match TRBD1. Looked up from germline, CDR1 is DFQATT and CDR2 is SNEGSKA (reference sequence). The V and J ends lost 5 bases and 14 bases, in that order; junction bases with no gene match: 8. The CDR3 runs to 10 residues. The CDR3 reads CSAERGRVTF. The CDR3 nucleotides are TGCAGTGCTGAAAGGGGGCGAGTAACCTTC.

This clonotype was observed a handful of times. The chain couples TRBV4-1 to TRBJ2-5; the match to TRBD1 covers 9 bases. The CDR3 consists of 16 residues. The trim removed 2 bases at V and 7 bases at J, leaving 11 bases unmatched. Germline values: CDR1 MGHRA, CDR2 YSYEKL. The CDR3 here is CASSQPTGGDWRTQYF. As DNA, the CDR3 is TGCGCCAGCAGCCAACCGACAGGGGGTGACTGGAGGACCCAGTACTTC.

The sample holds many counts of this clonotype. CDR3 sequence reads: CASSFVTETQYF. The CDR3 nucleotides read TGTGCCAGCAGTTTCGTTACGGAGACCCAGTACTTC. The gene calls are TRBV12-3 or TRBV12-4 and TRBJ2-5; D not resolved. The length of the CDR3 is 12 residues. Trimming stripped 3 bases from V and 5 bases from J, with 7 bases between.

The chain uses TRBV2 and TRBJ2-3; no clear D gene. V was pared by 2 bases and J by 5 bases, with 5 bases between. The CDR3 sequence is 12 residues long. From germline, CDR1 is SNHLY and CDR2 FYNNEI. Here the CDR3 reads CASSETVDTQYF. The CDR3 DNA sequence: TGTGCCAGCAGTGAAACCGTAGATACGCAGTATTTT.

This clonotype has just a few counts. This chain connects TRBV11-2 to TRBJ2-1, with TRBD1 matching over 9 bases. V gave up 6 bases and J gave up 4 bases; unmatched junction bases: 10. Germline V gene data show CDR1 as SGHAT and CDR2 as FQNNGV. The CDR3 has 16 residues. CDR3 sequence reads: CASRTDRGRTYNEQFF. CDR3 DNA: TGTGCCAGCAGGACCGACAGGGGGAGAACATACAATGAGCAGTTCTTC.

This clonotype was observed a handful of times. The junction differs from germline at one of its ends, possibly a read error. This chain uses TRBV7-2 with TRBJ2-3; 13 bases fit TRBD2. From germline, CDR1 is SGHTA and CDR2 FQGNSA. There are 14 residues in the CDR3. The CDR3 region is CASSPTSGGGYGLF. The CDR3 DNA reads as TGTGCCAGCAGCCCCACTAGCGGGGGGGGGTATGGGCTTTTT. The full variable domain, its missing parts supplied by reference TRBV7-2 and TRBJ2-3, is GAGVSQSPSNKVTEKGKDVELRCDPISGHTALYWYRQSLGQGLEFLIYFQGNSAPDKSGLPSDRFSAERTGGSVSTLTIQRTQQEDSAVYLCASSPTSGGGYGLFGPGTRLTVL.

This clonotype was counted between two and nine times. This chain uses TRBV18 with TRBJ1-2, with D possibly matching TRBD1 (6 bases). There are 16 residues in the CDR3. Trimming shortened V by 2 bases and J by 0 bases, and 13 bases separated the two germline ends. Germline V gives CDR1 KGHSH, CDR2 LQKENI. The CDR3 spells CASSPILGQTNYGYTF. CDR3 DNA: TGTGCCAGCTCACCAATACTGGGACAAACTAACTATGGCTACACCTTC.

CDR3 region: CASSEGQYGYTF. DNA for the CDR3: TGTGCCAGCAGCGAAGGACAGTATGGCTACACCTTC. V usage is TRBV11-1 and J usage is TRBJ1-2; TRBD1 might be the D (6 bases). Germline CDR1 is SGHAT and CDR2 is FQDESV (reference sequence). This CDR3 is 12 amino acids long. V lost 5 bases and J 5 bases, leaving 9 bases between the germline ends.

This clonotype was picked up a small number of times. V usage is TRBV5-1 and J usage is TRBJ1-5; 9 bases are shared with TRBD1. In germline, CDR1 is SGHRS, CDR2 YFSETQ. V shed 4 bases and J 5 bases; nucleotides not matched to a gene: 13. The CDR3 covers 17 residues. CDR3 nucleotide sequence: TGCGCCAGCAGCCCGGAGGGGGGACAGGGAAATTATCAGCCCCAGCATTTT. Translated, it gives CASSPEGGQGNYQPQHF.

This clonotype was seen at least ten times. CDR3 in DNA: TGTGCCAGCAGCCCTTACAAGGAAGAAAAACTGTTTTTT. It yields the protein CASSPYKEEKLFF. J is TRBJ1-4 and V is TRBV7-2, with D uncertain. Trimming removed 5 bases at V and 8 bases at J, with 12 bases between. There are 13 residues in the CDR3. Germline V gene lookup returns CDR1 SGHTA and CDR2 FQGNSA.

This CDR3 reads CASSFRDRSTDTQYF. For the CDR3, the DNA is TGCGCCAGCAGCTTCCGGGACAGGAGCACAGATACGCAGTATTTT. This rearrangement joins TRBV5-1 to TRBJ2-3; 8 bases match TRBD1. CDR3 length: 15 amino acids. Trimming took 2 bases from V and 0 from J; bases not matched to a gene: 2. Germline V gene lookup returns CDR1 SGHRS and CDR2 YFSETQ. Based on the CDR3 plus reference TRBV5-1 and TRBJ2-3, the full variable domain is KAGVTQTPRYLIKTRGQQVTLSCSPISGHRSVSWYQQTPGQGLQFLFEYFSETQRNKGNFPGRFSGRQFSNSRSEMNVSTLELGDSALYLCASSFRDRSTDTQYFGPGTRLTVL.

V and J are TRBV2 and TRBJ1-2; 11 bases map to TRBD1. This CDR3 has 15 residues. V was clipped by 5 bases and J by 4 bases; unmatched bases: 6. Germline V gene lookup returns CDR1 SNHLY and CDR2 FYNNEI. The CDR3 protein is CASSTDRGLFYGYTF. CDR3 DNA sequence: TGTGCCAGCAGTACGGACAGGGGGCTCTTCTATGGCTACACCTTC.

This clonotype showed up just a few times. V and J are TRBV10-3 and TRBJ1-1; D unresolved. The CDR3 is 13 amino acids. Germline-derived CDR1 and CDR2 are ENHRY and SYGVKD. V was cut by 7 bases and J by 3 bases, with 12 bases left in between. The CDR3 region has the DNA TGTGCCATCACGTCAGGAAGAGACACTGAAGCTTTCTTT. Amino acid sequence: CAITSGRDTEAFF.

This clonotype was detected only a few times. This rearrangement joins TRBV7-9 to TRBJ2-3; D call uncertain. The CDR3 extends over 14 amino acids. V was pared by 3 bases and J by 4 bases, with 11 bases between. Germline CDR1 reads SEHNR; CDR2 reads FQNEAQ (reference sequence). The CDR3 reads CASSLGLDPDTQYF. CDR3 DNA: TGTGCCAGCAGCTTGGGTCTAGATCCAGATACGCAGTATTTT.

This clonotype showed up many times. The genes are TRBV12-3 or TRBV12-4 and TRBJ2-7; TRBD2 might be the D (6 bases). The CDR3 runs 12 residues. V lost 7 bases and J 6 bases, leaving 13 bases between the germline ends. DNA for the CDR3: TGTGCCAGCACGTTCCGGGGGATCGAGCAGTACTTC. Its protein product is CASTFRGIEQYF.

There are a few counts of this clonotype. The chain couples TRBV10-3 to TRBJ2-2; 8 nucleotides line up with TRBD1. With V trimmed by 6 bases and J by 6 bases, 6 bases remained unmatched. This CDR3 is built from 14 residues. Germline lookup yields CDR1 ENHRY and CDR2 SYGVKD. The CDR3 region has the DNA TGTGCCATCAGAAAGGACAGGGAGGCCGGGGAGCTGTTTTTT. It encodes CAIRKDREAGELFF.

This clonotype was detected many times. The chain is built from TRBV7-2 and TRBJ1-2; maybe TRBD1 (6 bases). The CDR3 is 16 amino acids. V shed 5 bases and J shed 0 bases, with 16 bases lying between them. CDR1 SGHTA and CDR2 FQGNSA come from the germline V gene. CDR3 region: CASSPGHPGANYGYTF. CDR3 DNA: TGTGCCAGCAGCCCTGGACATCCAGGGGCTAACTATGGCTACACCTTC. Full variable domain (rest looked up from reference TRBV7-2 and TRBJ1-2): GAGVSQSPSNKVTEKGKDVELRCDPISGHTALYWYRQSLGQGLEFLIYFQGNSAPDKSGLPSDRFSAERTGGSVSTLTIQRTQQEDSAVYLCASSPGHPGANYGYTFGSGTRLTVV.

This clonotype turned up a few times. The CDR3: CSATRQDSDTQYF. DNA of the CDR3: TGCAGTGCTACCCGACAGGACTCAGATACGCAGTATTTT. The chain combines TRBV20-1 with TRBJ2-3; D might be TRBD1 (6 bases). The CDR3 contains 13 residues. Trimming removed 4 bases at V and 4 bases at J, with 12 bases between. The germline V gene has CDR1 DFQATT and CDR2 SNEGSKA (reference sequence).

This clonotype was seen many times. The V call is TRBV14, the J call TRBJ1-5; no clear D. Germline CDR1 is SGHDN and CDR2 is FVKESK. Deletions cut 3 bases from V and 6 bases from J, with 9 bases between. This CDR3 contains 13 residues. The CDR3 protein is CASSQGEGQPQHF. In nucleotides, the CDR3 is TGTGCCAGCAGCCAGGGAGAAGGTCAGCCCCAGCATTTT.